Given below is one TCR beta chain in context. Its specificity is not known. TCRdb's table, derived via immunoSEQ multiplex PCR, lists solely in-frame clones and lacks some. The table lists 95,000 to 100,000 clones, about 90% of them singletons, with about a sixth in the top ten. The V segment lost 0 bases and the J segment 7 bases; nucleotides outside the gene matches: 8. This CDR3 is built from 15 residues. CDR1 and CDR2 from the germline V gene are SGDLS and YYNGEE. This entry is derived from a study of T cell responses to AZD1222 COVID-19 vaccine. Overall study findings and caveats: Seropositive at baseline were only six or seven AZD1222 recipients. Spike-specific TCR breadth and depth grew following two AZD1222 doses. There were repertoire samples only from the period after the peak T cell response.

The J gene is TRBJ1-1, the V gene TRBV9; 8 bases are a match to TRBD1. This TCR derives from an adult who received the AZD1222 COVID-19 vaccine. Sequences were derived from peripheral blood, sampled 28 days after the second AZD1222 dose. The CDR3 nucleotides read TGTGCCAGCAGCGTAGTGGACAGGGAAGGAAGTGAAGCTTTCTTT. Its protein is CASSVVDREGSEAFF.